This T cell receptor beta chain was profiled in a study of cytomegalovirus exposure and HLA in healthy donors. Study results and limitations: Trimming of TCR beta V- and J-genes showed a link, identified in a later analysis, to a missense DCLRE1C variant.

On this clone itself: Its antigen is currently unknown.

The germline V and J ends were trimmed by 6 bases and 7 bases, with 19 bases remaining between them. The V gene's germline CDR1 is SQVTM and CDR2 ANQGSEA. The CDR3 totals 13 residues. PCR was performed using 60 Vbeta and 13 Jbeta primers. Some clones are missing from TCRdb's copy, which holds only in-frame ones; the method was immunoSEQ multiplex PCR. The table records 160,000 or so clones, under 85% of them present only once. This chain connects TRBV29-1 to TRBJ2-7, with D possibly matching TRBD1 (6 bases). The clonotype was recovered from a human donor in good health. The sequencing input was PBMCs. CDR3 in amino acids: CSVLLRPGAEQYF. In DNA, the CDR3 is TGCAGCGTACTACTGAGACCAGGGGCAGAGCAGTACTTC.